Included here is one T cell receptor (beta chain) sequence, with context. Its antigen is not known. Duplicate vials of 150,000 sorted CD8+ T cells per subset supplied the RNA. The data belong to a study of human CD8 memory T cell subsets. Study-level findings and limits: Precursor exhausted T cells appeared less diverse than stem-like memory T cells according to Chao1 estimates.

Researchers made TCR beta libraries via UMI-labeled 5' RACE. TCRdb re-analyzed the 5' RACE reads; it lists each CDR3 protein once, without DNA. The data include roughly 7,000 distinct CDR3 sequences; the top ten clones carry roughly 21%. The CDR3 consists of 14 residues. The V gene's germline CDR1 is MNHNY and CDR2 SVGAGI (reference sequence). The TCR was taken from a human donor in good health. This chain connects TRBV6-6 to TRBJ2-1. Sequencing was performed on CD8+ stem-like memory T cells (TSCM and TCM) sorted from PBMCs. As for subset: stem-like memory CD8 T cells (TSTEM), CCR7+ PD-1- TIGIT-. CDR3 protein: CASSYFGAYNEQFF.